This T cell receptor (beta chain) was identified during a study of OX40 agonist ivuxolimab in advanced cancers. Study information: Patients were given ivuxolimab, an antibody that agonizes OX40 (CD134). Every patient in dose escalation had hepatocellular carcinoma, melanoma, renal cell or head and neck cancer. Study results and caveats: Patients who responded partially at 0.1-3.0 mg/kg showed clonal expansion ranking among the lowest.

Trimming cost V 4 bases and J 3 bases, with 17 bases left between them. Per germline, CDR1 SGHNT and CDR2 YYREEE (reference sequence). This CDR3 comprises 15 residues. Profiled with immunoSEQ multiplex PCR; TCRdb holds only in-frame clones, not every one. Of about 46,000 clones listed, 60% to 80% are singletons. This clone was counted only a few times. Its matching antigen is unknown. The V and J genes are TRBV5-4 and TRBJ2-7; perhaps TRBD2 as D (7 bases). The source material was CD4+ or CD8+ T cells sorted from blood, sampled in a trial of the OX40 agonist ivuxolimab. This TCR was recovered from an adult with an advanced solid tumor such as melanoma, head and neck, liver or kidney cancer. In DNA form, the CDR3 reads TGTGCCAGCAGCCCTAGGGGGGGTGCCGACTACGAGCAGTACTTC. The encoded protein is CASSPRGGADYEQYF.